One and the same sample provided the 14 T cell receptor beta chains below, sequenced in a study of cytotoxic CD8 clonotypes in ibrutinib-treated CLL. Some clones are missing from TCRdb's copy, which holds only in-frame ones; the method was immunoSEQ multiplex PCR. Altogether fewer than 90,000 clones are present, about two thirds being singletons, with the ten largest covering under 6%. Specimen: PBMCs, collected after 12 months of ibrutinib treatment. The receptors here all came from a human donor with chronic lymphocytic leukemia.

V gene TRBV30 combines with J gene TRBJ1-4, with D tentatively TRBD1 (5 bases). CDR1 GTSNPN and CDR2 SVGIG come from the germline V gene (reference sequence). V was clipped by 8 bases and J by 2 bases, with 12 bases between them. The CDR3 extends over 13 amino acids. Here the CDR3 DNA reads TGTGCCGCATTACAGGCGACTAATGAAAAACTGTTTTTT. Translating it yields CAALQATNEKLFF.

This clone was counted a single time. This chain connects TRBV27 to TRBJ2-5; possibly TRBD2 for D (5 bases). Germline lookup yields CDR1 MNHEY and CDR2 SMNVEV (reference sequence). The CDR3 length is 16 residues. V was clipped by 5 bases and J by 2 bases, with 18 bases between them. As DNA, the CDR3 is TGTGCCAGCAGTCCATCACCCGGACTTACGCAAGAGACCCAGTACTTC. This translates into CASSPSPGLTQETQYF.

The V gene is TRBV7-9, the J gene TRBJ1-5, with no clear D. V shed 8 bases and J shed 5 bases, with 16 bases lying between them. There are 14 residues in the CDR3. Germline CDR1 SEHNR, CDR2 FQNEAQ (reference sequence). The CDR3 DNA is TGTGCCAGCCAACCCCCGGGGTTCGATCAGCCCCAGCATTTT. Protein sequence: CASQPPGFDQPQHF.

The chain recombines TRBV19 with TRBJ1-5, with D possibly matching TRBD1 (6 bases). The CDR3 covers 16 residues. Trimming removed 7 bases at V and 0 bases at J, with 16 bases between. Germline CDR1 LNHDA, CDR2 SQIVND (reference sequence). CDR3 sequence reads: CASTKGDSRSNQPQHF. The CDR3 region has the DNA TGTGCCAGTACTAAGGGGGACTCTCGTAGCAATCAGCCCCAGCATTTT.

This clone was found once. CDR3 residues: CASSDWVGNTEAFF. The CDR3 nucleotides read TGTGCCAGCAGTGATTGGGTGGGGAACACTGAAGCTTTCTTT. The chain couples TRBV6-1 to TRBJ1-1; D not certain. The CDR3 loop spans 14 amino acids. V was shortened by 3 bases and J by 1 base, with 9 bases between the two germline ends. The germline gives CDR1 MNHNS, CDR2 SASEGT.

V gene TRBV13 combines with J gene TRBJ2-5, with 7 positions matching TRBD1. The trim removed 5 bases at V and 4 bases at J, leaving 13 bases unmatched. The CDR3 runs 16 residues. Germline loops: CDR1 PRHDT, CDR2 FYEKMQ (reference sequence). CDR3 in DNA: TGTGCCAGCAGCCAAAGTAGGATGACAGGGTCAGAGACCCAGTACTTC. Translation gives CASSQSRMTGSETQYF.

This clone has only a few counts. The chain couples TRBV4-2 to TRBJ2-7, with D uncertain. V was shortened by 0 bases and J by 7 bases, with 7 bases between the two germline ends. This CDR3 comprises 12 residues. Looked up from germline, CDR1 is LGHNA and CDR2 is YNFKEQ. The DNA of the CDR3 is TGTGCCAGCAGCCAAGATTACGGGGAGCAGTACTTC. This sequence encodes CASSQDYGEQYF.

CDR3 region: CASSDPREGHIEAFF. The CDR3 coding sequence is TGCGCCAGCAGCGACCCCAGGGAAGGACACATTGAAGCTTTCTTT. V usage is TRBV5-1 and J usage is TRBJ1-1; possibly TRBD1 for D (5 bases). Looked up from germline, CDR1 is SGHRS and CDR2 is YFSETQ. This CDR3 has 15 residues. Trimming left V 4 bases short and J 7 bases short, with 20 bases between.

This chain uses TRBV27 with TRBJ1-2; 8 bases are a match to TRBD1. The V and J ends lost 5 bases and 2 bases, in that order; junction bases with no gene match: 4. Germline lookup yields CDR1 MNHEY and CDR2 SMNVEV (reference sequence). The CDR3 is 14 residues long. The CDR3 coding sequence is TGTGCCAGCAGTCCCGGGACAGGCAACTATGGCTACACCTTC. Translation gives CASSPGTGNYGYTF.

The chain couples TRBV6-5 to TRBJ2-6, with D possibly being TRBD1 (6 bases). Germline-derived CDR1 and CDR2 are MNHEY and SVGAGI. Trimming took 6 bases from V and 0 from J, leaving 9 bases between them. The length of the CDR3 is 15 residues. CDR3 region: CASRETGSGANVLTF. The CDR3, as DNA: TGTGCCAGCAGGGAGACAGGCTCTGGGGCCAACGTCCTGACTTTC.

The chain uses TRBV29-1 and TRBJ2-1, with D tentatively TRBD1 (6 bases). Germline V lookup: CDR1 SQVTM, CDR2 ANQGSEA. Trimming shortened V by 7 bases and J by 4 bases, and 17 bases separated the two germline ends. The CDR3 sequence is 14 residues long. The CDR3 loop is CSGRGTISYNEQFF. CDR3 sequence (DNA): TGCAGCGGACGTGGGACAATCTCATACAATGAGCAGTTCTTC.

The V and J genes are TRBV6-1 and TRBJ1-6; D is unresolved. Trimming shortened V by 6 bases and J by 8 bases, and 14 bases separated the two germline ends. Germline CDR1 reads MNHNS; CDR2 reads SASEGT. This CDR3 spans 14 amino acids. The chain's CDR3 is CASRPGRVDSPLHF. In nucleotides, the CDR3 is TGTGCCAGCAGACCAGGACGGGTGGATTCACCCCTCCACTTT.

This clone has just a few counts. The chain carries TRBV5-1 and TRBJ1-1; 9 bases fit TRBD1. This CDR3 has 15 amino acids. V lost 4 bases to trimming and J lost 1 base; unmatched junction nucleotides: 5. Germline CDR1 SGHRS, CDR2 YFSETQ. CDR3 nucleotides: TGCGCCAGCAGCCCTGACAGGGGGAAGAACACTGAAGCTTTCTTT. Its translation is CASSPDRGKNTEAFF. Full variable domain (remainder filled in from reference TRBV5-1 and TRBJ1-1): KAGVTQTPRYLIKTRGQQVTLSCSPISGHRSVSWYQQTPGQGLQFLFEYFSETQRNKGNFPGRFSGRQFSNSRSEMNVSTLELGDSALYLCASSPDRGKNTEAFFGQGTRLTVV.

The CDR3 sequence: CAWSEQTGGLLIDTEAFF. As DNA, the CDR3 is TGTGCCTGGAGTGAGCAGACAGGGGGCCTCCTAATTGACACTGAAGCTTTCTTT. V usage is TRBV30 and J usage is TRBJ1-1, with 10 positions matching TRBD1. This CDR3 contains 18 residues. CDR1 is GTSNPN and CDR2 is SVGIG in the germline V gene (reference sequence). The trim removed 1 base at V and 3 bases at J, leaving 14 bases unmatched. The whole variable domain, filled in from reference TRBV30 and TRBJ1-1, reads SQTIHQWPATLVQPVGSPLSLECTVEGTSNPNLYWYRQAAGRGLQLLFYSVGIGQISSEVPQNLSASRPQDRQFILSSKKLLLSDSGFYLCAWSEQTGGLLIDTEAFFGQGTRLTVV.